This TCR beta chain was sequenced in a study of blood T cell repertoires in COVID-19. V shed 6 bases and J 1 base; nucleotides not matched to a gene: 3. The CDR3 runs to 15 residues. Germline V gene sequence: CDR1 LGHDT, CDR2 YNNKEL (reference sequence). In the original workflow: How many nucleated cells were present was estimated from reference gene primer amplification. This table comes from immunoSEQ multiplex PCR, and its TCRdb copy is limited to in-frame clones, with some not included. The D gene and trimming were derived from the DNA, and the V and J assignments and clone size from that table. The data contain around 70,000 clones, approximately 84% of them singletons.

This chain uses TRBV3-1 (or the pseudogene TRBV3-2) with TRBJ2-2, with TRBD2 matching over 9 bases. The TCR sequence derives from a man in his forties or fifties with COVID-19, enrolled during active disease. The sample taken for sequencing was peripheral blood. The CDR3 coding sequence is TGTGCCAGCAGAGGTAGCGGGAGGAACACCGGGGAGCTGTTTTTT. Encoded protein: CASRGSGRNTGELFF.